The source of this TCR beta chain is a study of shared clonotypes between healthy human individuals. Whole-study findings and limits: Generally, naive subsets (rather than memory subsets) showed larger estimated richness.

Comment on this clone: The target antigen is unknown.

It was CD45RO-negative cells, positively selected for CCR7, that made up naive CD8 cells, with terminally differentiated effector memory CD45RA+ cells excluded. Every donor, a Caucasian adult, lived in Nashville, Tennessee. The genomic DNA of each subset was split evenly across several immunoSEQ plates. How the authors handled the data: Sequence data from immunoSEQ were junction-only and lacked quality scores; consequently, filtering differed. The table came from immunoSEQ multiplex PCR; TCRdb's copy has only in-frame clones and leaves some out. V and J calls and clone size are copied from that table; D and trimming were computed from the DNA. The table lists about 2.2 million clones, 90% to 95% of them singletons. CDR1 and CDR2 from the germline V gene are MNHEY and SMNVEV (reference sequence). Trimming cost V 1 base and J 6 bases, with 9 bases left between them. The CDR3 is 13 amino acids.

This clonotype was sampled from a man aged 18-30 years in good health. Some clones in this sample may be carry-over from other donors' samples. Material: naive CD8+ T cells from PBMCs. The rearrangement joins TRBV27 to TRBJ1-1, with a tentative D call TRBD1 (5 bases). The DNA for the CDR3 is TGTGCCAGCAGTTTATTGGGGCCTCCTGAAGCTTTCTTT. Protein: CASSLLGPPEAFF.